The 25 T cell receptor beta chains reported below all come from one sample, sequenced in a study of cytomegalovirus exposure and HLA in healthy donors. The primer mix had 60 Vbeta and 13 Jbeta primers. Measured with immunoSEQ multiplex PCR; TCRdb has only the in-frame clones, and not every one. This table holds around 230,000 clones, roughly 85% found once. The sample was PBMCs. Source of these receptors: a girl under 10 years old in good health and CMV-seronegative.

CDR3 in amino acids: CASSESQGAYEQFF. CDR3 DNA: TGTGCCAGCAGTGAATCCCAGGGGGCTTATGAGCAGTTCTTC. J is TRBJ2-1 and V is TRBV25-1, with 8 bases that match TRBD1. CDR1 and CDR2 from the germline V gene are MGHDK and SYGVNS. V shed 1 base and J 8 bases; nucleotides not matched to a gene: 4. The CDR3 consists of 14 residues. Full variable domain (remainder filled in from reference TRBV25-1 and TRBJ2-1): EADIYQTPRYLVIGTGKKITLECSQTMGHDKMYWYQQDPGMELHLIHYSYGVNSTEKGDLSSESTVSRIRTEHFPLTLESARPSHTSQYLCASSESQGAYEQFFGPGTRLTVL.

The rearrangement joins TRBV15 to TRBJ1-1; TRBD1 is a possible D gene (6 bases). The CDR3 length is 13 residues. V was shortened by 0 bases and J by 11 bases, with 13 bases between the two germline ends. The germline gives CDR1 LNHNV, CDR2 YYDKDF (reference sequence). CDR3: CATSRDPAGVAFF. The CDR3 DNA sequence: TGTGCCACCAGCAGAGATCCGGCAGGGGTGGCTTTCTTT.

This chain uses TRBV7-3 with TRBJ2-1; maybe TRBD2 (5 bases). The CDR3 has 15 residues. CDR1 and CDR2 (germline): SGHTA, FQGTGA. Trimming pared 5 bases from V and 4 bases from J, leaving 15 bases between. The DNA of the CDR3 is TGTGCCAGCAGCGACATACTAGTTCCGTACAATGAGCAGTTCTTC. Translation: CASSDILVPYNEQFF.

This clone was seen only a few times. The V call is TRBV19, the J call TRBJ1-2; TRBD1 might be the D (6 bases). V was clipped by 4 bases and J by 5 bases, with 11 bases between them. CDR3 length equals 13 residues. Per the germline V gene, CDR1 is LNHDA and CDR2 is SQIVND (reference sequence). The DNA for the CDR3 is TGTGCCAGTAGTAGGGGGCAGACATATGGCTACACCTTC. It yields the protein CASSRGQTYGYTF.

The CDR3 DNA reads TGTGCCAGCAGCCAAGAGAGGGACAGGCTCTTTAATGAGCAGTTCTTC. It is translated as CASSQERDRLFNEQFF. The rearrangement links TRBV14 to TRBJ2-1; TRBD1 matches 8 bases. Losses at the gene ends were 0 bases for V and 7 bases for J; bases not matched to a gene: 8. Germline loops: CDR1 SGHDN, CDR2 FVKESK. This CDR3 has 16 residues.

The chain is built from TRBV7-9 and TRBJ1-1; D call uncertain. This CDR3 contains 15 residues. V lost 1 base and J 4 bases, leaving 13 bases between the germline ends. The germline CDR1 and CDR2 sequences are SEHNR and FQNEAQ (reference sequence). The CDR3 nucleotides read TGTGCCAGCAGCTTAGGCGGGGTAGTTGGCACTGAAGCTTTCTTT. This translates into CASSLGGVVGTEAFF.

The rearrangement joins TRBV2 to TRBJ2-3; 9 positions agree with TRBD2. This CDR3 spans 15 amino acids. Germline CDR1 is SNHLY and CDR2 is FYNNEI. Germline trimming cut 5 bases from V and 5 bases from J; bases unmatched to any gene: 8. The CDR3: CASSLGGRAGDTQYF. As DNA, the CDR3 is TGTGCCAGCAGTTTGGGCGGGAGGGCCGGAGATACGCAGTATTTT.

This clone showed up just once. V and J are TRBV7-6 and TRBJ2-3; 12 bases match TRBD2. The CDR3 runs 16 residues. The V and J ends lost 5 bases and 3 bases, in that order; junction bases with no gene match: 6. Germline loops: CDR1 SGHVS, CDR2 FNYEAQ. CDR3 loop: CASSATSGSTTDTQYF. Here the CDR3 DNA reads TGTGCCAGCAGCGCGACTAGCGGGAGCACTACAGATACGCAGTATTTT.

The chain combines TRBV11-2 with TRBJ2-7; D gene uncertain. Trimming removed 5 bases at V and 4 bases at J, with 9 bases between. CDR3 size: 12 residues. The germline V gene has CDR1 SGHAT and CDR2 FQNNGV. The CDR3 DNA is TGTGCCAGCAGCCCAAACACGTACGAGCAGTACTTC. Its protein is CASSPNTYEQYF.

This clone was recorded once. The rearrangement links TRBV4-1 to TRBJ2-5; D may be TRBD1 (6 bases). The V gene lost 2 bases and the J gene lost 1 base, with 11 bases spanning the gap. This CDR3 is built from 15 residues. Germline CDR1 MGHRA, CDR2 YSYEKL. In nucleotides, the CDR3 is TGCGCCAGCAGCCAAAATGGGGGCAGCCAAGAGACCCAGTACTTC. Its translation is CASSQNGGSQETQYF.

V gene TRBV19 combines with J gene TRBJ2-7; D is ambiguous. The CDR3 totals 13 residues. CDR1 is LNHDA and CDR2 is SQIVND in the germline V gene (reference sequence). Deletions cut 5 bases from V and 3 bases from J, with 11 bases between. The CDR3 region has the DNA TGTGCCAGTAGTGCCGAGAGATTCTACGAGCAGTACTTC. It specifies CASSAERFYEQYF.

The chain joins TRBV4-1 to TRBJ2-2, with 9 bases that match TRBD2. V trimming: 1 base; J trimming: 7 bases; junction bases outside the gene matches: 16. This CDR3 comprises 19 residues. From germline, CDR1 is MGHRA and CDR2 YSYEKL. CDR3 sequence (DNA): TGCGCCAGCAGCCAAGCGTTCCCCCGCGGGAGGGCCCGGAACGGGGAGCTGTTTTTT. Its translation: CASSQAFPRGRARNGELFF.

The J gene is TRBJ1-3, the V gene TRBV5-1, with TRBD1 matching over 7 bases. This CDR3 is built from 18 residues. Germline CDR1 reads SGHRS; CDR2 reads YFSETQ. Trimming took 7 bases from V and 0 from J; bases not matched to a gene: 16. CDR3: CASLWVPRGLSSGNTIYF. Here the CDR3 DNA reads TGCGCCAGCCTGTGGGTTCCGAGGGGGCTTAGCTCTGGAAACACCATATATTTT.

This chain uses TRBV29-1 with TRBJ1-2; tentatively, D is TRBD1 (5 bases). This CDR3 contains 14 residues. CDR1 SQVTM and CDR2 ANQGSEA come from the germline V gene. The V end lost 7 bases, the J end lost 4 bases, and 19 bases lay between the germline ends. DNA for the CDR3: TGCAGCGCCATCGGGGGGTCTAAAGGCTATGGCTACACCTTC. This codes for CSAIGGSKGYGYTF.

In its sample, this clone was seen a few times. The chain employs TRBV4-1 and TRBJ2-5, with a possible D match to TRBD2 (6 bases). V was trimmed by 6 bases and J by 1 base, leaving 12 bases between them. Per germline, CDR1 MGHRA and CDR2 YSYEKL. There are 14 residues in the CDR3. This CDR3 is CASSPNSGQETQYF. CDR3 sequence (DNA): TGCGCCAGCAGTCCGAATAGCGGCCAAGAGACCCAGTACTTC.

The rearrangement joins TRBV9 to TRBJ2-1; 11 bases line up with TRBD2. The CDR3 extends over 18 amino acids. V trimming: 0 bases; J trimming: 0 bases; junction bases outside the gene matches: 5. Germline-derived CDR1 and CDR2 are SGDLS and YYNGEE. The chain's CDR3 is CASSVGSSGGLSYNEQFF. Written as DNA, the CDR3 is TGTGCCAGCAGCGTAGGATCTAGCGGGGGGCTCTCCTACAATGAGCAGTTCTTC.

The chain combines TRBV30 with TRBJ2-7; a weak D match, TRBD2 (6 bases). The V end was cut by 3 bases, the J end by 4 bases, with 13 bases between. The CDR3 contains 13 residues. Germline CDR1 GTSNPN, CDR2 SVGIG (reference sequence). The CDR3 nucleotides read TGTGCCTGGAGCCCGCCGGGACTTTACGAGCAGTACTTC. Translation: CAWSPPGLYEQYF. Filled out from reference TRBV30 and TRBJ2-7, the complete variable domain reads SQTIHQWPATLVQPVGSPLSLECTVEGTSNPNLYWYRQAAGRGLQLLFYSVGIGQISSEVPQNLSASRPQDRQFILSSKKLLLSDSGFYLCAWSPPGLYEQYFGPGTRLTVT.

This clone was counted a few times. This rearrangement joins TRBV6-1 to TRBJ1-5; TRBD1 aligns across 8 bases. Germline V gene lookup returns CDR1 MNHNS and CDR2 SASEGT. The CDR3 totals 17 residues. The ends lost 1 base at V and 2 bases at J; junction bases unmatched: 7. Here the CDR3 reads CASSEGSGGAGNQPQHF. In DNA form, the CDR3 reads TGTGCCAGCAGTGAAGGATCAGGGGGCGCGGGCAATCAGCCCCAGCATTTT.

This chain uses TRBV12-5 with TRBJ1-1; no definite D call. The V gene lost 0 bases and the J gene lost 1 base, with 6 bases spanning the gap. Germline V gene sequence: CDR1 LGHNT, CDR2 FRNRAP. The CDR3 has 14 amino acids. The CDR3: CASGLVGGNTEAFF. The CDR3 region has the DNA TGTGCTAGTGGTTTGGTGGGAGGGAACACTGAAGCTTTCTTT.

The CDR3 region has the DNA TGCGCCAGCAGCCTCGGACTAGCGGGAGGTGGGAACACCGGGGAGCTGTTTTTT. Its translation is CASSLGLAGGGNTGELFF. The genes are TRBV5-1 and TRBJ2-2; 14 nucleotides align to TRBD2. The V segment lost 4 bases and the J segment 1 base; nucleotides outside the gene matches: 6. CDR1 is SGHRS and CDR2 is YFSETQ in the germline V gene. The CDR3 covers 18 residues.

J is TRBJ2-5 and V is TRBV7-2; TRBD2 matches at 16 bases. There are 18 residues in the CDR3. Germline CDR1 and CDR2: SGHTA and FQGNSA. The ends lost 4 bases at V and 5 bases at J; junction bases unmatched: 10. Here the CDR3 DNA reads TGTGCCAGCAGCTCGGGACTAGCGGGAGGGCCCGTCATGGAGACCCAGTACTTC. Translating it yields CASSSGLAGGPVMETQYF. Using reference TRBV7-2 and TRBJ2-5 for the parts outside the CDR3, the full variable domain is GAGVSQSPSNKVTEKGKDVELRCDPISGHTALYWYRQSLGQGLEFLIYFQGNSAPDKSGLPSDRFSAERTGGSVSTLTIQRTQQEDSAVYLCASSSGLAGGPVMETQYFGPGTRLLVL.

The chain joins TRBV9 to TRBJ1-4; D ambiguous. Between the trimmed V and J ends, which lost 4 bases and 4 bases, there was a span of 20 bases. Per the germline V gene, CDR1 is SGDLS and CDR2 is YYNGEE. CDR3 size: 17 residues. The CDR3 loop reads CASSPWGGSAINEKLFF. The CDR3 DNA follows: TGTGCCAGCAGCCCCTGGGGAGGTTCGGCAATTAATGAAAAACTGTTTTTT.

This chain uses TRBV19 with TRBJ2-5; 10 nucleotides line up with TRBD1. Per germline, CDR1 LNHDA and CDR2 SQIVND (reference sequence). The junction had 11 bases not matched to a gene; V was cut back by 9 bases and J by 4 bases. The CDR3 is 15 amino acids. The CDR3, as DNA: TGTGCCAGCCGGAATCCGGGACAGGGGAGAGAGACCCAGTACTTC. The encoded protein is CASRNPGQGRETQYF.

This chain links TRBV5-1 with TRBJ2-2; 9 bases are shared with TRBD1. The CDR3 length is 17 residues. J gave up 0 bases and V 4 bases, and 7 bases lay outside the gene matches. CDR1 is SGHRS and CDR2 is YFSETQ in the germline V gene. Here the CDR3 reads CASSPAQGAPNTGELFF. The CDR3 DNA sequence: TGCGCCAGCAGCCCCGCACAGGGGGCGCCGAACACCGGGGAGCTGTTTTTT.

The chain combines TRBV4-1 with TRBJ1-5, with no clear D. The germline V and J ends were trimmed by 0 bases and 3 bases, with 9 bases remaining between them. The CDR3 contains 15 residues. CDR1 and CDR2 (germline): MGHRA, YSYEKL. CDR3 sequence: CASSQDGNYNQPQHF. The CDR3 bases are TGCGCCAGCAGCCAAGATGGCAATTACAATCAGCCCCAGCATTTT.